This paragraph reports one TCR beta chain. Its antigen is still unknown. The sample belongs to a study of T cell repertoires in cytomegalovirus infection. In the study overall: The public TCR beta signatures pointed to both CMV infection and matching HLA type. Notes on the study in general: Clonotype analysis showed dominance of the ex vivo response by HLA-C-restricted CMV-specific TCR beta clonotypes. Summed frequency of shared TCR beta families picked out CMV carriers who also had the relevant HLA.

Trimming removed 5 bases from V and 0 bases from J, with 15 bases in between. CDR1 SGHTA and CDR2 FQGNSA come from the germline V gene. The CDR3 contains 16 residues. MiXCR was run by TCRdb on the reads, yielding one entry per CDR3 protein. The sample lists 640,000 or so distinct CDR3 sequences, around 35% occurring once. V gene TRBV7-2 combines with J gene TRBJ2-3, with TRBD2 as a possible D gene (6 bases). The sequence was collected from a human donor in good health (CMV status not recorded). Some clones in this sample may be carry-over from other donors' samples. The specimen was cultured PBMCs, collected from culture after CMV antigen stimulation. CDR3 in amino acids: CASSAALAVSTDTQYF. CDR3 DNA sequence: TGTGCCAGCAGCGCAGCTTTAGCGGTGAGCACAGATACGCAGTATTTT.